The rows below give T cell receptor beta chains drawn from one sample of a study of neoadjuvant anti-PD-1 for oral cavity cancer. TCRdb keeps only in-frame clones here, not all; method: immunoSEQ multiplex PCR. The sample carries tens of thousands of clones, about three quarters recorded once. Here the sequenced sample was PBMCs, taken after nivolumab (anti-PD-1) treatment. Receptors originate from a person aged 35 to 85 with oral cavity squamous cell carcinoma. Each CDR3 is given with its conserved first and last residue. A D gene is named only where the DNA matches it firmly. Size is omitted from some rows. Given values are once, few, many or a class for expanded clones.

clone_size,j_call,v_call,d_call,cdr3_nt,cdr3_aa
-,TRBJ1-6,TRBV27,-,TGTGCCAGCAAGAAACTCGACAGGAATTCACCCCTCCACTTT,CASKKLDRNSPLHF
-,TRBJ2-1,TRBV27,TRBD2,TGTGCCAGCAGTTTATCGATCGCTAGCGGGTTTACTGAGCAGTTCTTC,CASSLSIASGFTEQFF
-,TRBJ1-3,TRBV6-4,-,TGTGCCAGCAGTGAGGGAACTGGAAACACCATATATTTT,CASSEGTGNTIYF
-,TRBJ1-2,TRBV5-1,-,TGCGCCAGCAGCACGGACAGCACTAACTATGGCTACACCTTC,CASSTDSTNYGYTF
-,TRBJ1-2,TRBV7-8,-,TGTGCCAGCAGCCCTACAGGGTTGTATGGCTACACCTTC,CASSPTGLYGYTF
-,TRBJ2-3,TRBV5-4,TRBD2,TGTGCCAGCAGCTTTGGGACTAGCGGGACAGATACGCAGTATTTT,CASSFGTSGTDTQYF
-,TRBJ1-6,TRBV5-1,TRBD1,TGCGCCAGCAGCTATACAACCGGGACAGGGAATTCACCCCTCCACTTT,CASSYTTGTGNSPLHF
-,TRBJ1-5,TRBV6-1,-,TGTGCCAGCAGTGAATCGTTTCTCGGGGTCCAGCCCCAGCATTTT,CASSESFLGVQPQHF
once,TRBJ1-6,TRBV18,-,TGTGCCAGCTCACGGTCCGCCGTCGACAACTCACCCCTCCACTTT,CASSRSAVDNSPLHF
-,TRBJ1-2,TRBV27,-,TGTGCCAGCAGGACAGTAGCTAACTATGGCTACACCTTC,CASRTVANYGYTF
once,TRBJ2-1,TRBV2,-,TGTGCCAGCAGTCCGAAATTCAATGAGCAGTTCTTC,CASSPKFNEQFF
-,TRBJ1-5,TRBV2,-,TGTGCCAGCAGTTTAGGGGGGGCCGGCAGCAATCAGCCCCAGCATTTT,CASSLGGAGSNQPQHF
-,TRBJ1-1,TRBV7-6,-,TGTGCCAGCAGCTTAGCCAGGTCCTTGAACACTGAAGCTTTCTTT,CASSLARSLNTEAFF
-,TRBJ2-5,TRBV14,-,TGTGCCAGCAGCCTCTGGGGGCCAAACGAAGAGACCCAGTACTTC,CASSLWGPNEETQYF
-,TRBJ1-2,TRBV14,-,TGTGCCAGCAGCACGCAGGGATTTGGCTACACCTTC,CASSTQGFGYTF
once,TRBJ1-3,TRBV5-1,TRBD1,TGCGCCCCTACAGGGGGAAAAGGAAACACCATATATTTT,CAPTGGKGNTIYF
few,TRBJ1-1,TRBV6-6,TRBD1,TGTGCCAGCAGTTACTCGTGGACAGGGGGCCTCGCTGAAGCTTTCTTT,CASSYSWTGGLAEAFF
-,TRBJ1-6,TRBV5-1,TRBD1,TGCGCCAGCAGCTCAGACCAGGGGGATTCACCCCTCCACTTT,CASSSDQGDSPLHF
-,TRBJ1-1,TRBV2,-,TGTGCCAGCAGTGAAGAGGCTAACACTGAAGCTTTCTTT,CASSEEANTEAFF
-,TRBJ1-2,TRBV7-3,TRBD1,TGTGCCAGCAGCTTAACTGGTCGGACAGGGGGGGACTATGGCTACACCTTC,CASSLTGRTGGDYGYTF
once,TRBJ1-2,TRBV6-1,-,TGTGCCAGCAGTGATGGGGGCAAGGGCTACACCTTC,CASSDGGKGYTF
-,TRBJ2-7,TRBV6-1,TRBD2,TGTGCCAGCAAGACCGGGAGGGCCGCATACGAGCAGTACTTC,CASKTGRAAYEQYF
-,TRBJ2-1,TRBV7-2,TRBD2,TGTGCCAGCAGCTTAGAACTAGCGAGGGGCAATGAGCAGTTCTTC,CASSLELARGNEQFF
-,TRBJ2-1,TRBV4-2,TRBD2,TGTGCCAGCAGCCGCAGCGGGGCCTCCTACAATGAGCAGTTCTTC,CASSRSGASYNEQFF
-,TRBJ1-1,TRBV29-1,-,TGCAGCGTTGAGGCATTCAATGAAGCTTTCTTT,CSVEAFNEAFF
-,TRBJ1-6,TRBV10-3,TRBD1,TGTGCCATCAGTGAGTCGCAGGGGGATTATAATTCACCCCTCCACTTT,CAISESQGDYNSPLHF
-,TRBJ2-3,TRBV11-3,-,TGTGCCAGCAGCTTAAAACAGCGCGATACGCAGTATTTT,CASSLKQRDTQYF